This TCR beta chain was profiled in a study of shared clonotypes between healthy human individuals. Germline CDR1 is MDHEN and CDR2 is SYDVKM. This CDR3 comprises 18 residues. V was clipped by 0 bases and J by 1 base, with 18 bases between them. Naive-designated CD8 cells lacked CD45RO, were positively enriched for CCR7, and omitted terminally differentiated effector memory CD45RA+ cells. Using immunoSEQ multiplex PCR, the repertoire was profiled, and TCRdb retains in-frame clones only, with some absent. The sample yields roughly 1,800,000 clones, about 95% seen once. The chain uses TRBV28 and TRBJ1-1, with a tentative D call TRBD1 (6 bases). The specimen sequenced was naive CD8+ T cells sorted from blood. This TCR came from a man between 18 and 35 years old in good health. In nucleotides, the CDR3 is TGTGCCAGCAGTTTATGGGACCGGGACACGTACCCGAACACTGAAGCTTTCTTT. Amino acids: CASSLWDRDTYPNTEAFF.